This T cell receptor (beta chain) was identified during a study of T cells expressing NK-cell markers. Across the whole study: Serological testing identified most of the eight sequenced donors as HCMV-seropositive and one as seronegative.

Whole-study findings and limits: Dominant NKG2C+ clonotypes in 5 or 6 donors made up about 1.0-7.5% of CD8+ T cells.

The CDR3 length is 15 residues. Germline CDR1 and CDR2: SGDLS and YYNGEE. Comments on this clonotype: Antigen: not known.

TCRdb reprocessed the 5' RACE reads and stores each CDR3 protein as one record, lacking DNA. The sample data list about 180,000 distinct CDR3 sequences. The sequencing sample was made of blood T cells: a sorted CD56 or NKG2C T cell subset, CD4+ or CD8+ T cells, or bulk PBMC T cells (not recorded which). This chain connects TRBV9 to TRBJ2-7. The clonotype originates from a man aged 18 to 70 in good health. This chain's CDR3 is CASSVDGGFSYEQYF.